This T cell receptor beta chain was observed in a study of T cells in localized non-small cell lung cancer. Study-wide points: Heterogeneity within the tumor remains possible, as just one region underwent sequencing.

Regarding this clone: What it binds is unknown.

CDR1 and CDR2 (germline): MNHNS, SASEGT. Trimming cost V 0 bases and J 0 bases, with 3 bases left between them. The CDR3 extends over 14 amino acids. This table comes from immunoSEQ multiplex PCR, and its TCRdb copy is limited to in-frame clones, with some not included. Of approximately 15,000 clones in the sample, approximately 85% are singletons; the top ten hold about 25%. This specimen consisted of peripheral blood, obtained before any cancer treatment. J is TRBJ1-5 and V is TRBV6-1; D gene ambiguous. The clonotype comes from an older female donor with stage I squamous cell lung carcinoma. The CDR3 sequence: CASSEAVSNQPQHF. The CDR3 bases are TGTGCCAGCAGTGAAGCGGTTAGCAATCAGCCCCAGCATTTT.